Given below is one TCR beta chain in context. Its antigen is unknown. Measured with immunoSEQ multiplex PCR; TCRdb has only the in-frame clones, and not every one. The sample yields some 34,000 clones, around 90% seen once. This sample stems from a study of a mutant IDH1 vaccine in newly diagnosed glioma. Across the whole study: Patients received vaccination from 4-6 weeks after radiotherapy alone, or with temozolomide cycles. Therapy received beforehand was radiotherapy, temozolomide, or both, with most patients given both. Study-wide points: Induction of immune responses by the vaccine occurred in approximately 92% of patients.

Time point described: week 47, end of study. Each vaccine dose was 300 ug of mutant IDH1 20-mer peptide, with topical imiquimod. Trimming took 0 bases from V and 1 from J, leaving 23 bases between them. Germline V gives CDR1 SGHNT, CDR2 YYREEE (reference sequence). The CDR3 sequence is 20 residues long. The chain couples TRBV5-4 to TRBJ2-1; perhaps TRBD2 as D (6 bases). Specimen: PBMCs, collected from a glioma patient whose treatment included an IDH1 peptide vaccine. This TCR was sampled from a woman in her thirties or forties with glioma. The DNA of the CDR3 is TGTGCCAGCAGCTTGGAAGCAATCCCCCGGGACTCGCTTTCCTACAATGAGCAGTTCTTC. Protein: CASSLEAIPRDSLSYNEQFF.